This T cell receptor (beta chain) emerged from a study of cytomegalovirus exposure and HLA in healthy donors. The PCR had 60 Vbeta and 13 Jbeta primers. Sequencing used immunoSEQ multiplex PCR; TCRdb keeps in-frame clones, though not all of them. Of 90,000 to 140,000 clones in the sample, just under 80% were seen once. Study findings and constraints: Reportedly, a later analysis found an Asian-associated ancestry cluster had fewer N-insertions than the roughly 700-donor mean.

A remark on this clone: What it recognizes is unknown.

The CDR3 has 17 amino acids. Germline-derived CDR1 and CDR2 are KGHSH and LQKENI. Trimming took off 3 bases at V and 1 base at J, with 16 bases between the two ends. What was sequenced was PBMCs. This clonotype originated in a male donor in good health and CMV-seronegative. The genes are TRBV18 and TRBJ2-1, with D maybe TRBD2 (6 bases). CDR3: CASSPQLPGVSYNEQFF. The CDR3, as DNA: TGTGCCAGCTCACCTCAGCTCCCGGGAGTTTCCTACAATGAGCAGTTCTTC.